The subject of this entry is one T cell receptor beta chain. The antigen is not known. Sequencing used immunoSEQ multiplex PCR; TCRdb keeps in-frame clones, though not all of them. The repertoire holds roughly 70,000 clones, with around nine tenths as singletons. These data originate in a study of T cell responses to AZD1222 COVID-19 vaccine. Study-wide results and caveats: Close to half of all spike-specific TCRs reportedly target regions of the variants that are unmutated. Spike-specific TCR breadth and depth went up after people got two AZD1222 doses. Only 5 or 6 individuals given AZD1222 were seropositive at baseline. At 160-218 and 743-854, vaccine-associated CD4 TCRs were dominant, and they spanned spike.

The CDR3 is 14 amino acids. V was shortened by 0 bases and J by 6 bases, with 12 bases between the two germline ends. Germline CDR1 and CDR2: PRHDT and FYEKMQ (reference sequence). The receptor was isolated from an adult who received the MenACWY meningococcal vaccine as a control. The sequenced sample was peripheral blood, obtained 28 days after the second dose of the MenACWY control vaccine. This rearrangement joins TRBV13 to TRBJ2-7, with D unclear. The CDR3 nucleotides read TGTGCCAGCAGCTTAGGCAGGCGCAATCCCGAGCAGTACTTC. This gives the protein CASSLGRRNPEQYF. Looking up the rest from reference TRBV13 and TRBJ2-7 gives the full variable domain: AAGVIQSPRHLIKEKRETATLKCYPIPRHDTVYWYQQGPGQDPQFLISFYEKMQSDKGSIPDRFSAQQFSDYHSELNMSSLELGDSALYFCASSLGRRNPEQYFGPGTRLTVT.